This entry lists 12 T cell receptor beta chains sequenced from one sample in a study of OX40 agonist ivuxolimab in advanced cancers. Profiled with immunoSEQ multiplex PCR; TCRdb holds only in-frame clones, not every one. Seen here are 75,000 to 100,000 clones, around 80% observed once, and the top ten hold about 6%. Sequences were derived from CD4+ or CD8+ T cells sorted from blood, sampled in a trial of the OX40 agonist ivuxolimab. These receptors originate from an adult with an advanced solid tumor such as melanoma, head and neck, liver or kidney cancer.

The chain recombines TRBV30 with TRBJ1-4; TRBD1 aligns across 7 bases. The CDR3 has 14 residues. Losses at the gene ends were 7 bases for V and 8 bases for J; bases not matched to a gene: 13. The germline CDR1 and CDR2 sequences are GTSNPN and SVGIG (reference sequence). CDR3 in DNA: TGTGCCTCCGGGCCCGGGACAGCACGGGAAAAACTGTTTTTT. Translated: CASGPGTAREKLFF.

The CDR3 DNA reads TGTGCCAGCAGCTTAGTGGCCTACGAGCAGTACTTC. Its translation: CASSLVAYEQYF. This chain links TRBV7-2 with TRBJ2-7; the D is unclear. V lost 1 base and J 2 bases, leaving 3 bases between the germline ends. This CDR3 contains 12 residues. CDR1 is SGHTA, CDR2 FQGNSA, per germline. The full variable domain, its missing parts supplied by reference TRBV7-2 and TRBJ2-7, is GAGVSQSPSNKVTEKGKDVELRCDPISGHTALYWYRQSLGQGLEFLIYFQGNSAPDKSGLPSDRFSAERTGGSVSTLTIQRTQQEDSAVYLCASSLVAYEQYFGPGTRLTVT.

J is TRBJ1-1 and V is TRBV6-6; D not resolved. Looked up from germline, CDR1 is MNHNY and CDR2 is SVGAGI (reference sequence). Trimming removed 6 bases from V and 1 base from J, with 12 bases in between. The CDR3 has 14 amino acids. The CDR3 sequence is CASSRTDGNTEAFF. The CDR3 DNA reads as TGTGCCAGCAGCCGCACGGATGGGAACACTGAAGCTTTCTTT.

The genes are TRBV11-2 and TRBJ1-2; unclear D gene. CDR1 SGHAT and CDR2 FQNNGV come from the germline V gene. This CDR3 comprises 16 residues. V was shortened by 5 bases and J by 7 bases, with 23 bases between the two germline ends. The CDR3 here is CASSPGSVRDPGGYTF. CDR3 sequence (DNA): TGTGCCAGCAGCCCTGGATCCGTTCGTGACCCGGGTGGCTACACCTTC.

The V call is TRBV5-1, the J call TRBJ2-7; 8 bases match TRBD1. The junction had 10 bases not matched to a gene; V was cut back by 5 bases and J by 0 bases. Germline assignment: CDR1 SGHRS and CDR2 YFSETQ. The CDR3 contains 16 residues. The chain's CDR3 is CASSSIDRGFSYEQYF. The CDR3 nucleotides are TGCGCCAGCAGTAGTATTGACAGGGGATTCTCCTACGAGCAGTACTTC.

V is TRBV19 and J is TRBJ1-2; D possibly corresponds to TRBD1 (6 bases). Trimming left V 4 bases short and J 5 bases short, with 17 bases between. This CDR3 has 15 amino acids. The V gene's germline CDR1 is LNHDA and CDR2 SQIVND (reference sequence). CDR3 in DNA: TGTGCCAGTAGTACTTCCACAGGGATGTGGTATGGCTACACCTTC. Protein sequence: CASSTSTGMWYGYTF.

The CDR3 loop is CATSREAFYTSGANVLTF. The CDR3 DNA sequence: TGTGCCACCAGCAGAGAGGCATTCTACACCTCTGGGGCCAACGTCCTGACTTTC. The chain recombines TRBV15 with TRBJ2-6; D remains unclear. This CDR3 region has 18 residues. CDR1 is LNHNV, CDR2 YYDKDF, per germline (reference sequence). With 0 bases removed from V and 0 bases from J, the gap between germline ends came to 12 bases.

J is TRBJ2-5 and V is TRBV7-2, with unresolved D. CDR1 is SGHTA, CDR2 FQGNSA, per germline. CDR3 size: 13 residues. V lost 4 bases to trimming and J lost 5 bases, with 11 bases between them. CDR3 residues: CASSYEWWETQYF. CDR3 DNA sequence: TGTGCCAGCAGCTACGAGTGGTGGGAGACCCAGTACTTC.

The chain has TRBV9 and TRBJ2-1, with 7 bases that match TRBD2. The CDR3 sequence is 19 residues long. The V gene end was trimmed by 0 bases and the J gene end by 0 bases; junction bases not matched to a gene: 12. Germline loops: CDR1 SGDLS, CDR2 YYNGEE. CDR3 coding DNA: TGTGCCAGCAGCGTAGCGCTAGCGGAGGTCGGCCACTCCTACAATGAGCAGTTCTTC. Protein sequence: CASSVALAEVGHSYNEQFF.

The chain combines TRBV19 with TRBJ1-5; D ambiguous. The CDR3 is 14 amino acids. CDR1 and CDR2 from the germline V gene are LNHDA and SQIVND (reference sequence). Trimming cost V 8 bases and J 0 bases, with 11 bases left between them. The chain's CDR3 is CASETGYSNQPQHF. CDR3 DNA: TGTGCCAGTGAGACGGGTTATAGCAATCAGCCCCAGCATTTT.

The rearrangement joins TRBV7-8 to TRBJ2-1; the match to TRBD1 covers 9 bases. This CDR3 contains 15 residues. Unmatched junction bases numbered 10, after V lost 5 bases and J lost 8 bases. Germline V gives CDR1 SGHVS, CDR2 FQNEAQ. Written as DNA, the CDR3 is TGTGCCAGCAGCCCCGGGACAGGGTTTGGATATGAGCAGTTCTTC. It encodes CASSPGTGFGYEQFF.

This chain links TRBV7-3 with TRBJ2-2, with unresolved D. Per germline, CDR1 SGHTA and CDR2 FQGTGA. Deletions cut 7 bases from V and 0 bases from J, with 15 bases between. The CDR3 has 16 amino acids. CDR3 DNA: TGTGCCAGCATACTAACTCTACCCACGAACACCGGGGAGCTGTTTTTT. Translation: CASILTLPTNTGELFF.